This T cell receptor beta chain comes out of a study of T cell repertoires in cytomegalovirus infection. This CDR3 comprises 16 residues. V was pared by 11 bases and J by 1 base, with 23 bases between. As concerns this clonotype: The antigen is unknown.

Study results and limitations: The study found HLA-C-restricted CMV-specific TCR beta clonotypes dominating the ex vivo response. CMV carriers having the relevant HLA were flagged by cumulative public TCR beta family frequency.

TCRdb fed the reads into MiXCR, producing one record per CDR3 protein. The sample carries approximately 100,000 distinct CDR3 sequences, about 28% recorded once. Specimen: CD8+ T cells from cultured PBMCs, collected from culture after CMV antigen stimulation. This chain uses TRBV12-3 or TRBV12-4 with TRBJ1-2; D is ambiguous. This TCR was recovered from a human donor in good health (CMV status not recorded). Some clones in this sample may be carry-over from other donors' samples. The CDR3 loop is CALRGVQDEINYGYTF. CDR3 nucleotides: TGTGCCCTTCGCGGGGTCCAGGACGAAATTAACTATGGCTACACCTTC.